Below, 25 T cell receptor beta chains from the same sample are listed, as sequenced in a study of glioma-infiltrating T cells after dendritic cell vaccination. Generated by immunoSEQ multiplex PCR, the TCRdb table keeps only in-frame clones and is missing some. The sample shows over 90,000 clones, more than 80% of them seen only once. Material: blood, obtained before dendritic cell vaccination. Receptor source: a human donor with glioblastoma.

The chain combines TRBV5-4 with TRBJ2-5; TRBD2 might be the D (6 bases). V was clipped by 0 bases and J by 0 bases, with 6 bases between them. The CDR3 length is 14 residues. Germline CDR1 is SGHNT and CDR2 is YYREEE (reference sequence). Here the CDR3 DNA reads TGTGCCAGCAGCTTGGGCGGGGACCAAGAGACCCAGTACTTC. Its translation is CASSLGGDQETQYF.

The rearrangement uses TRBV12-5 and TRBJ2-1; D gene ambiguous. Germline V gives CDR1 LGHNT, CDR2 FRNRAP. Trimming shortened V by 0 bases and J by 5 bases, and 11 bases separated the two germline ends. The length of the CDR3 is 15 residues. CDR3: CASGLVGGLNNEQFF. CDR3 DNA sequence: TGTGCTAGTGGTTTGGTAGGCGGCTTAAACAATGAGCAGTTCTTC.

This chain joins TRBV18 and TRBJ2-7; TRBD1 agrees at 9 bases. J was trimmed by 7 bases and V by 3 bases; bases with no gene match: 13. Per germline, CDR1 KGHSH and CDR2 LQKENI. This CDR3 has 16 amino acids. The chain's CDR3 is CASSPENPGQGGEQYF. The CDR3 bases are TGTGCCAGCTCACCCGAGAATCCGGGACAGGGTGGTGAGCAGTACTTC.

The gene calls are TRBV5-4 and TRBJ2-2; TRBD2 matches at 7 bases. V was pared by 1 base and J by 4 bases, with 7 bases of the junction left unmatched. There are 16 residues in the CDR3. CDR1 SGHNT and CDR2 YYREEE come from the germline V gene (reference sequence). CDR3: CASSLLTGGGTGELFF. The CDR3 region has the DNA TGTGCCAGCAGCTTGTTAACGGGGGGAGGCACCGGGGAGCTGTTTTTT.

A few counts support this clone. V usage is TRBV11-3 and J usage is TRBJ1-4; D is ambiguous. Deletions cut 5 bases from V and 8 bases from J, with 12 bases between. Germline V gene data show CDR1 as SGHNT and CDR2 as YENEEA. This CDR3 region has 13 residues. CDR3 nucleotides: TGTGCCAGCAGCCAGAGGCCGGGAGAAAAACTGTTTTTT. This gives the protein CASSQRPGEKLFF. Full variable domain (missing parts from reference TRBV11-3 and TRBJ1-4): EAGVVQSPRYKIIEKKQPVAFWCNPISGHNTLYWYLQNLGQGPELLIRYENEEAVDDSQLPKDRFSAERLKGVDSTLKIQPAELGDSAVYLCASSQRPGEKLFFGSGTQLSVL.

The chain combines TRBV11-2 with TRBJ2-1, with TRBD2 matching 13 bases. The ends lost 2 bases at V and 4 bases at J; junction bases unmatched: 5. The V gene's germline CDR1 is SGHAT and CDR2 FQNNGV. This CDR3 comprises 17 residues. The CDR3 sequence: CASSLPGLAGTYNEQFF. For the CDR3, the DNA is TGTGCCAGCAGCTTACCGGGACTAGCGGGGACTTACAATGAGCAGTTCTTC.

This chain links TRBV16 with TRBJ2-1; a weak D match, TRBD1 (5 bases). Germline assignment: CDR1 KGHSY and CDR2 FQNENV. This CDR3 region has 16 residues. The V and J ends lost 2 bases and 3 bases respectively, with 14 bases between them. The CDR3 DNA reads TGTGCCAGCAGCCAACTGGGGCAGGCCTACTACAATGAGCAGTTCTTC. Residues: CASSQLGQAYYNEQFF.

The CDR3 bases are TGTGCCAGCAGCCCCTTGGGCGGGGGCTTCGACGAGCAGTACTTC. It encodes CASSPLGGGFDEQYF. The J gene is TRBJ2-7, the V gene TRBV7-6, with D maybe TRBD2 (7 bases). V was cut by 5 bases and J by 5 bases, with 19 bases left in between. CDR3 length equals 15 residues. Germline assignment: CDR1 SGHVS and CDR2 FNYEAQ.

The chain is built from TRBV5-1 and TRBJ2-1, with 11 bases lining up with TRBD1. Germline CDR1 SGHRS, CDR2 YFSETQ. The V gene end was trimmed by 4 bases and the J gene end by 4 bases; junction bases not matched to a gene: 4. This CDR3 has 15 amino acids. CDR3 in amino acids: CASSGGQGVYNEQFF. As DNA, the CDR3 is TGCGCCAGCAGCGGGGGACAGGGGGTTTACAATGAGCAGTTCTTC.

The chain uses TRBV4-2 and TRBJ2-2, with TRBD2 matching over 15 bases. From germline, CDR1 is LGHNA and CDR2 YNFKEQ. V trimming: 4 bases; J trimming: 4 bases; junction bases outside the gene matches: 7. CDR3 length: 18 residues. The CDR3 sequence: CASSLWTSGGASTGELFF. As DNA, the CDR3 is TGTGCCAGCAGCCTATGGACTAGCGGGGGGGCGAGCACCGGGGAGCTGTTTTTT.

The chain has TRBV6-1 and TRBJ2-7, with D maybe TRBD1 (6 bases). The ends were cut back, 4 bases at V and 6 bases at J, with 13 bases in the middle. This CDR3 is 13 amino acids long. Germline V CDR1 and CDR2: MNHNS, SASEGT. CDR3 sequence: CASSVQGLGEQYF. CDR3 sequence (DNA): TGTGCCAGCAGTGTGCAGGGGTTGGGCGAGCAGTACTTC.

The rearrangement joins TRBV19 to TRBJ1-4; a possible D gene is TRBD1 (5 bases). The V and J ends lost 2 bases and 6 bases respectively, with 7 bases between them. Germline loops: CDR1 LNHDA, CDR2 SQIVND (reference sequence). CDR3 length: 13 amino acids. The CDR3 sequence: CASSIRGYEKLFF. In DNA form, the CDR3 reads TGTGCCAGTAGTATAAGGGGTTATGAAAAACTGTTTTTT.

This clone was found once. The chain is built from TRBV19 and TRBJ2-7; the match to TRBD1 covers 7 bases. V trimming: 10 bases; J trimming: 1 base; junction bases outside the gene matches: 7. Germline CDR1 and CDR2: LNHDA and SQIVND (reference sequence). The CDR3 has 13 amino acids. CDR3 coding DNA: TGTGCCACGACAGGGTCCGGATCCTACGAGCAGTACTTC. It is translated as CATTGSGSYEQYF.

The genes are TRBV5-1 and TRBJ1-2; D is uncertain. Germline CDR1 is SGHRS and CDR2 is YFSETQ. V was trimmed by 0 bases and J by 5 bases, leaving 11 bases between them. The CDR3 is 14 amino acids. The CDR3 is CASSLGFSRYGYTF. In nucleotides, the CDR3 is TGCGCCAGCAGCTTGGGATTCAGCAGGTATGGCTACACCTTC.

The DNA for the CDR3 is TGTGCCACCAGCAGAGACACAACAGGGGGCTGGGGCTACACCTTC. It translates to CATSRDTTGGWGYTF. The chain links TRBV15 to TRBJ1-2, with 9 bases identical to TRBD1. V was clipped by 0 bases and J by 8 bases; unmatched bases: 7. The CDR3 totals 15 residues. Germline-derived CDR1 and CDR2 are LNHNV and YYDKDF (reference sequence).

This chain uses TRBV30 with TRBJ1-3, with 7 bases lining up with TRBD1. The CDR3 totals 14 residues. Germline V gene lookup returns CDR1 GTSNPN and CDR2 SVGIG (reference sequence). J gave up 3 bases and V 4 bases, and 6 bases lay outside the gene matches. Here the CDR3 DNA reads TGTGCCTGGATCTCGACAGGGAATGGAAACACCATATATTTT. This sequence encodes CAWISTGNGNTIYF.

The chain is built from TRBV27 and TRBJ1-1, with D possibly being TRBD1 (6 bases). CDR1 and CDR2 (germline): MNHEY, SMNVEV (reference sequence). Trimming cost V 5 bases and J 0 bases, with 19 bases left between them. This CDR3 spans 17 amino acids. CDR3 residues: CASSPMDSPGLNTEAFF. In DNA form, the CDR3 reads TGTGCCAGCAGTCCCATGGACAGCCCCGGGCTGAACACTGAAGCTTTCTTT.

This clone was found a few times. V usage is TRBV28 and J usage is TRBJ1-3; D not certain. Trimming took off 3 bases at V and 0 bases at J, with 9 bases between the two ends. The CDR3 is 15 residues long. Germline V lookup: CDR1 MDHEN, CDR2 SYDVKM. The CDR3 DNA follows: TGTGCCAGCAGTTTTGGATGGAGCTCTGGAAACACCATATATTTT. This encodes CASSFGWSSGNTIYF.

This sequence joins TRBV28 and TRBJ2-6, with D tentatively TRBD2 (6 bases). The CDR3 runs 15 residues. The V end lost 6 bases, the J end lost 0 bases, and 9 bases lay between the germline ends. The germline CDR1 and CDR2 sequences are MDHEN and SYDVKM. This CDR3 reads CASSLGGSGANVLTF. CDR3 in DNA: TGTGCCAGCAGCCTCGGGGGCTCTGGGGCCAACGTCCTGACTTTC.

The chain links TRBV27 to TRBJ1-5, with TRBD1 as a possible D gene (6 bases). Germline lookup yields CDR1 MNHEY and CDR2 SMNVEV (reference sequence). With 5 bases removed from V and 2 bases from J, the gap between germline ends came to 13 bases. The CDR3 runs to 15 residues. Here the CDR3 DNA reads TGTGCCAGCAGTACAGGGAAGTGGGGCAATCAGCCCCAGCATTTT. Encoded protein: CASSTGKWGNQPQHF.

This chain connects TRBV13 to TRBJ1-1; D perhaps matches TRBD1 (5 bases). CDR3 length equals 13 residues. The V and J ends lost 6 bases and 0 bases respectively, with 8 bases between them. Germline lookup yields CDR1 PRHDT and CDR2 FYEKMQ (reference sequence). The CDR3 here is CASRQGMNTEAFF. The CDR3 nucleotides are TGTGCCAGCAGGCAGGGCATGAACACTGAAGCTTTCTTT.

A word on this clone: Other nucleotide sequences in the sample specify the same CDR3. As DNA, the CDR3 is TGCAGTGCTAGCCTCTCCTACGAGCAGTACTTC. Amino acids: CSASLSYEQYF. The chain is built from TRBV20-1 and TRBJ2-7; D call uncertain. There are 11 residues in the CDR3. Germline V CDR1 and CDR2: DFQATT, SNEGSKA (reference sequence). V lost 3 bases and J 0 bases, leaving 3 bases between the germline ends.

Worth noting for this clone: Distinct nucleotide sequences in the sample also encode this CDR3. V usage is TRBV19 and J usage is TRBJ2-7, with D perhaps matching TRBD1 (5 bases). CDR1 LNHDA and CDR2 SQIVND come from the germline V gene (reference sequence). CDR3 length: 17 amino acids. With 9 bases removed from V and 3 bases from J, the gap between germline ends came to 27 bases. Here the CDR3 DNA reads TGTGCCAGCACTATGCAAGCAGGTTCCTTAGGACACTACGAGCAGTACTTC. Amino acid sequence: CASTMQAGSLGHYEQYF.

This clone occurred a few times. This chain uses TRBV10-3 with TRBJ1-6; D is perhaps TRBD1 (5 bases). The CDR3 runs 14 residues. Trimming removed 10 bases from V and 5 bases from J, with 15 bases in between. CDR1 ENHRY and CDR2 SYGVKD come from the germline V gene. Here the CDR3 DNA reads TGTGCCACCAGCCCTCCAGGGAATAATTCACCCCTCCACTTT. Encoded protein: CATSPPGNNSPLHF.

This clone showed up just once. The chain couples TRBV30 to TRBJ1-2; D is possibly TRBD1 (5 bases). Germline-derived CDR1 and CDR2 are GTSNPN and SVGIG (reference sequence). The CDR3 extends over 12 amino acids. Trimming shortened V by 3 bases and J by 3 bases, and 8 bases separated the two germline ends. CDR3 bases: TGTGCCTGGAGCGGCAGGGACTATGGCTACACCTTC. The encoded protein is CAWSGRDYGYTF.